This T cell receptor beta chain was documented in a study of identifying expanded T cells in peripheral blood. Worth noting for this clone: No antigen is known for it.

Notes on the study in general: Differentially abundant clones: 0.95 to 1.5 between replicates, 16.4 at 2 to 3 weeks, around 20 at four. Two-week clone count variance significantly increased as total template count grew.

Some clones are missing from TCRdb's copy, which holds only in-frame ones; the method was immunoSEQ multiplex PCR. Of 55,000 to 60,000 clones in the sample, about 92% were seen once. The V gene's germline CDR1 is LNHDA and CDR2 SQIVND (reference sequence). This CDR3 has 16 amino acids. V shed 7 bases and J 4 bases; nucleotides not matched to a gene: 12. The chain links TRBV19 to TRBJ2-2, with 7 positions matching TRBD2. The TCR comes from a person between 18 and 75 years old in good health. Sample: blood. CDR3 amino acids: CASTPGRGLSTGELFF. For the CDR3, the DNA is TGTGCCAGTACCCCCGGGCGGGGGTTATCCACCGGGGAGCTGTTTTTT. Supplemented by reference TRBV19 and TRBJ2-2, the full variable domain reads DGGITQSPKYLFRKEGQNVTLSCEQNLNHDAMYWYRQDPGQGLRLIYYSQIVNDFQKGDIAEGYSVSREKKESFPLTVTSAQKNPTAFYLCASTPGRGLSTGELFFGEGSRLTVL.